This T cell receptor (beta chain) was sequenced during a study of OX40 agonist ivuxolimab in advanced cancers. Describing the broader study: Ivuxolimab was an agonistic, fully human IgG2 monoclonal antibody directed against OX40 (CD134), a costimulatory receptor. Intravenous ivuxolimab was administered to patients every 2 weeks at six dose levels: 0.01, 0.1, 0.3, 1.5, 3 and 10 mg/kg. Among the approximately 50 dose-escalation patients, 19 had hepatocellular carcinoma, some 15 melanoma, 9 renal cell carcinoma and 9 head and neck cancer. A male proportion of nearly 85% and a mean age of roughly 58 years, ranging from 23 to 79, were recorded for the dose-escalation cohort. Prior anti-PD-1, anti-PD-L1 or anti-CTLA-4 therapy was permitted, and about two fifths of dose-escalation patients had received checkpoint inhibitors. Three dose-escalation patients achieved partial responses, one with hepatocellular carcinoma and two with cutaneous melanoma. Peripheral TCRbeta sequencing was intended to test whether TCR sequence diversity was altered and clonal T-cell expansion was caused by ivuxolimab. The paper reports the monotherapy dose-escalation portion (N ≈ 50 patients) of the phase I ivuxolimab trial.

To sequence the TCRbeta CDR3 region, genomic DNA was isolated from the sorted cells. The immunoSEQ Assay was used for sequencing of TCRbeta CDR3 regions. TCRdb mirrors the immuneACCESS table, restricted to in-frame sequences. Some clones are absent from its copies; in checked studies, under half trace to an unresolved V gene, and the reason for the others is unknown. This sample comprises around 66,000 clones, roughly 80% of them detected only once. The ten largest clones capture approximately 6.8% of the sample. The CDR3 covers 12 residues, taking in both the cysteine and the phenylalanine. The DNA shown is the 36-base CDR3, in frame from base 1. Germline trimming: 9 bases from V, 7 bases from J; junction bases outside gene matches: 4. The CDR1 and CDR2 encoded by the germline V gene are MNHNS and SASEGT. With regard to this clone: Its antigen remains unidentified. Base qualities are not provided; no much larger clone lies one nucleotide away.

Paper-wide results and their limitations: After ivuxolimab, more expanded clones were found on average in CD8+ T cells than in CD4+ T cells. In the 0.1-3.0 mg/kg groups, partial responders had among the lowest normalized peripheral clonal expansion, particularly in CD8+ T cells. Low levels of normalized T-cell clonal expansion were also seen in some patients who did not respond. Which antigens the clonally expanded peripheral T cells were specific for was not determined. At doses of 0.1 to 3.0 mg/kg, clonal expansion of both CD4+ and CD8+ blood T cells was observed from baseline to week 6.

Patients with autoimmune disease history or receiving systemic immunosuppression were excluded from the trial. Peripheral blood for TCR sequencing was collected from all dose cohorts at baseline, on cycle 4 day 1, and on cycle 7 day 1. Samples were obtained from an open-label, multicenter, first-in-human phase I dose-escalation trial of ivuxolimab. Adults with locally advanced or metastatic melanoma, renal cell carcinoma, hepatocellular carcinoma or head and neck squamous cell carcinoma were enrolled in the trial. Before TCR sequencing, CD4+ T cells and CD8+ T cells were sorted from peripheral blood as separate populations.

The chain joins TRBV6-1 to TRBJ1-4; 8 bases in the junction line up with TRBD1. The sequence derives from an adult with an advanced solid tumor such as melanoma, head and neck, liver or kidney cancer. The source material was CD4+ or CD8+ T cells sorted from blood, sampled in a trial of the OX40 agonist ivuxolimab. This receptor has the CDR3 CASQDRVEKLFF. The nucleotide sequence is given as TGTGCCAGTCAGGACAGGGTTGAAAAACTGTTTTTT.